This TCR beta chain stems from a study of neurological immune-mediated disorders (dated by TCRdb to between 2017 and 2020). For the wider study: Using UMI-based sequencing, the study compared peripheral blood TCR-beta repertoires from patients with HTLV-I-associated myelopathy (HAM/TSP), patients with multiple sclerosis, and healthy controls. The cohort included about 66 subjects: approximately 15 with HAM/TSP, about 34 with multiple sclerosis, and 20 healthy controls. Longitudinal samples, technical triplicates and paired sorted CD4+ and CD8+ T-cell subsets, alongside PBMC samples, were included among the approximately 100 TCR-beta libraries.

This clonotype was seen ten or more times. Its antigen is not yet known. No quality values exist for individual bases; no much larger clone is one base distant. CDR3 length: 16 amino acids, cysteine to phenylalanine. CDR3 DNA is the only sequence kept; it has 48 bases, read in frame from the first base. CDR1 DFQATT and CDR2 SNEGSKA were looked up in the germline V gene (reference sequence). Relative to germline, V is missing 0 bases and J is missing 2 bases, with 9 bases of the junction outside any gene match. To synthesize cDNA, template-switch 5'RACE was performed with a primer carrying a 10-nucleotide random unique molecular identifier so that each TCR transcript was tagged. Each sequencing run produced over 190 million TCR-beta sequences covering 15-18 subjects. The RNeasy kit was used to extract total RNA. TCR-beta VDJ regions were amplified with primers for the TCR constant region and the 5'RACE anchor, using the KAPA Real-time Library Amplification kit. Sample indexes and Illumina adaptors were added in a first PCR, after which library yield was increased in a second PCR. The roughly 650 bp TCR product was size-selected on a 2% E-gel SizeSelection system after Ampure bead purification. Before pooling, library quality was checked on a Bioanalyzer, concentration was measured with Qubit, and libraries were quantified with the Kapa Library Quantification kit. An Illumina HiSeq 2500 sequenced the libraries paired-end 2 x 150 bp. To increase sequence diversity, about 25-31% phiX was spiked into each library pool. The authors' analysis ran thus. The UMI-based MiGEC pipeline processed quality-filtered reads and removed over 85% of raw TCR sequences during error correction. IMGT germline references were used for alignment of VDJ genes, and clonotypes were defined by a unique CDR3 amino acid sequence together with V-J genes. Clonal expansion, Shannon diversity, and CDR3 relatedness (CalcPairwiseDistances, ClusterSamples) were evaluated with VDJtools, and phylogenetic trees were built with CLCbio workbench. Using coefficient-of-variation modelling across technical triplicates, the study counted a clone as expanded if it had at least 8 unique UMIs. TCRdb trimmed the raw reads at Q25, called clones with MiXCR and kept productive beta chains. Identical CDR3 protein sequences are pooled into one entry, listed with their most common genes and DNA. The V and J calls, along with clone size, are taken from TCRdb and not from the paper's own processing. The sample yields tens of thousands of distinct CDR3 sequences; 10% were counted once. The ten biggest clones cover roughly 5.3% of the sample.

For unsorted PBMC libraries, 2 million PBMCs were used after storage in RNAlater at -80 degrees C until RNA extraction. PBMCs were separated from peripheral blood using Ficoll-Hypaque density gradient centrifugation and then cryopreserved in liquid nitrogen. Study-level results and caveats: Across subjects, expanded clones never shared an identical CDR3 amino acid sequence, which suggests that the TCR-beta repertoires in every group were private. TCR clonal expansion was highest in HAM/TSP patients and lowest in MS patients, with MS patients falling below even healthy controls.

This chain joins TRBV20-1 to TRBJ1-1; 7 bases in the middle match TRBD1. The sequence was obtained from a man aged 70-80 years with HTLV-1-associated myelopathy (HAM/TSP). Sequencing was done on a sample of PBMCs. The CDR3 here reads CSARDRVTGYNTEAFF. The DNA is TGCAGTGCTAGAGATCGGGTGACAGGGTATAACACTGAAGCTTTCTTT.